This T cell receptor beta chain was found in a study of blood T cell repertoires in COVID-19. The V end was cut by 6 bases, the J end by 0 bases, with 12 bases between. The germline V gene encodes CDR1 MGHRA and CDR2 YSYEKL. The CDR3 length is 15 residues. Before being deemed recovered, Cohort 3 donors had two negative PCRs, clearance, or symptom resolution. There are a few counts of this clone. Profiled with immunoSEQ multiplex PCR; TCRdb holds only in-frame clones, not every one. The repertoire includes about 46,000 clones, 86% of them detected once, and just over 3% sits in the top ten. The specimen was PBMCs or T cells enriched from blood (not recorded which). This receptor was obtained from a woman between 50 and 59 years old who had recovered from COVID-19. The V and J genes are TRBV4-1 and TRBJ2-1; D possibly corresponds to TRBD2 (6 bases). The CDR3 DNA reads as TGCGCCAGCAGTCAGGCGGGATTCTCCTACAATGAGCAGTTCTTC. Encoded protein: CASSQAGFSYNEQFF.